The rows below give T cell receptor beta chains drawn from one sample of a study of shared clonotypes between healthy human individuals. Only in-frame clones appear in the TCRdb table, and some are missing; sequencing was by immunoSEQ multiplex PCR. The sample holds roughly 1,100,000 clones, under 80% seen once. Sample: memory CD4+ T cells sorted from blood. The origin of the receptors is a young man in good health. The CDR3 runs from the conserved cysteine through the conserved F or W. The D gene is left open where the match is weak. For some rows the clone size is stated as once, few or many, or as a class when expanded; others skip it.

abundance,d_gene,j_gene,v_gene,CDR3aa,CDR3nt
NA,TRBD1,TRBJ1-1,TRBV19,CASSRTGGAEAFF,TGTGCCAGTAGTCGTACAGGGGGAGCTGAAGCTTTCTTT
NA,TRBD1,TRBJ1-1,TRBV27,CASSDRGAAFF,TGTGCCAGCAGTGACAGGGGGGCGGCTTTCTTT
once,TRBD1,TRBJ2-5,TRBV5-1,CASSWGQGSNEETQYF,TGCGCCAGCAGCTGGGGACAGGGCTCAAACGAAGAGACCCAGTACTTC
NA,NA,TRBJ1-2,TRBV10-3,CAISEPTEGSNGYTF,TGTGCCATCAGTGAGCCGACCGAAGGATCAAATGGCTACACCTTC
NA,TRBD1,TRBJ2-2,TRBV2,CASNDRGTGELFF,TGTGCCAGCAATGACAGGGGCACCGGGGAGCTGTTTTTT
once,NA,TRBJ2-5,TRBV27,CASSLVWRETQYF,TGTGCCAGCAGTTTAGTGTGGCGAGAGACCCAGTACTTC
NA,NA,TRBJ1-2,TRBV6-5,CASSQTVNYGYTF,TGTGCCAGCAGCCAGACGGTAAACTATGGCTACACCTTC
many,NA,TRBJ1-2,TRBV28,CASSLEAHRGGYTF,TGTGCCAGCAGTTTAGAGGCCCACCGAGGGGGCTACACCTTC
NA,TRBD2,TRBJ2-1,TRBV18,CASSSGLGNEQFF,TGTGCCAGCTCATCCGGACTAGGCAATGAGCAGTTCTTC
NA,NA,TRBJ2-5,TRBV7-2,CASSLARETQYF,TGTGCCAGCAGCTTAGCACGAGAGACCCAGTACTTC
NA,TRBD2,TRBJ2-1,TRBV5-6,CASSLVSSGSYNEQFF,TGTGCCAGCAGCTTGGTTTCTAGCGGGAGCTACAATGAGCAGTTCTTC
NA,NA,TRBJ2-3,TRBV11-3,CASSPGTDTQYF,TGTGCCAGCAGCCCCGGTACAGATACGCAGTATTTT
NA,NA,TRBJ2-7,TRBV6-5,CASSRGVPEYEQYF,TGTGCCAGCAGTCGCGGGGTCCCCGAATACGAGCAGTACTTC
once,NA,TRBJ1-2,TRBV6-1,CASTRDRLVAYGYTF,TGTGCCAGCACCCGAGACAGGCTGGTCGCCTATGGCTACACCTTC
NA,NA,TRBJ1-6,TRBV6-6,CASSFQSSYNSPLHF,TGTGCCAGCAGCTTCCAGAGCTCCTATAATTCACCCCTCCACTTT
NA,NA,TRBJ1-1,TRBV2,CASSPTSQGEAFF,TGTGCCAGCAGCCCCACGAGTCAGGGTGAAGCTTTCTTT
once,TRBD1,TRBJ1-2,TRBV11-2,CASSSSPGGVGAGYTF,TGTGCCAGCAGCTCAAGCCCAGGGGGCGTGGGGGCTGGCTACACCTTC
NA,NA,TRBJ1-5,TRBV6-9,CASSYKGQGLVHQPQHF,TGTGCCAGCAGTTATAAAGGTCAGGGTCTTGTGCATCAGCCCCAGCATTTT
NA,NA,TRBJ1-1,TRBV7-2,CASSRSAGTEAFF,TGTGCCAGCAGCCGATCGGCAGGGACTGAAGCTTTCTTT
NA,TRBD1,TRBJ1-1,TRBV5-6,CASSLRTGGGYTEAFF,TGTGCCAGCAGCTTACGGACAGGGGGCGGGTACACTGAAGCTTTCTTT
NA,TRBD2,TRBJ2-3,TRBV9,CASSLRSSGSGDTQYF,TGTGCCAGCAGCCTTAGGTCGAGCGGGAGCGGAGATACGCAGTATTTT
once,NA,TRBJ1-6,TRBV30,CAWSSLTGYNSPLHF,TGTGCCTGGAGCAGCCTGACAGGCTATAATTCACCCCTCCACTTT
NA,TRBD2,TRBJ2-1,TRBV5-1,CASSYGQAGNEQFF,TGCGCCAGCAGCTATGGACAAGCGGGGAATGAGCAGTTCTTC
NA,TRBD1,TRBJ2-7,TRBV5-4,CASSWDRFSYEQYF,TGTGCCAGCAGCTGGGACAGATTCTCCTACGAGCAGTACTTC
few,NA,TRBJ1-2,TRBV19,CASSIGNSMNYGYTF,TGTGCCAGTAGTATTGGTAACAGCATGAACTATGGCTACACCTTC
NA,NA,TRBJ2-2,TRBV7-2,CASSRSGNTGELFF,TGTGCCAGCAGCCGAAGCGGTAACACCGGGGAGCTGTTTTTT
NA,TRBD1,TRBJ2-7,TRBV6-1,CASSRTGQKYYEQYF,TGTGCCAGCTCGCGGACAGGGCAAAAGTACTACGAGCAGTACTTC
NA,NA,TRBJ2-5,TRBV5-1,CASSLWGFQETQYF,TGCGCCAGCAGCTTGTGGGGGTTTCAAGAGACCCAGTACTTC
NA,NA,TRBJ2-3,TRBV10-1,CASSDFRGHTQYF,TGCGCCAGCAGTGATTTTCGGGGTCATACGCAGTATTTT